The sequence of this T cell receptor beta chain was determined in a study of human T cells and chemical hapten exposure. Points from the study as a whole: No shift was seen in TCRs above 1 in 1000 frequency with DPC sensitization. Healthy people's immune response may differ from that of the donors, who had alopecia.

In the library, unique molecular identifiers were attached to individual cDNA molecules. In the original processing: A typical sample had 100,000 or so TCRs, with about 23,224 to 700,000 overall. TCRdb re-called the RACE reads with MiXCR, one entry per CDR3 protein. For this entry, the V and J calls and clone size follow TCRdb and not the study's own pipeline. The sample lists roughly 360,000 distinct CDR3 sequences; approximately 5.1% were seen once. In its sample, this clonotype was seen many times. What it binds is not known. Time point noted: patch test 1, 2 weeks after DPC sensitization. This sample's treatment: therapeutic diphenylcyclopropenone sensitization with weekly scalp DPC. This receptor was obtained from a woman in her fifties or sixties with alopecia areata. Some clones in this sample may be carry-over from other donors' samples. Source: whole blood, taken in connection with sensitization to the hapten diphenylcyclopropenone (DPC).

The CDR3 is CASSPWTTGELFF. The CDR3 DNA sequence: TGCGCCAGCAGCCCGTGGACTACCGGGGAGCTGTTTTTT. The chain has TRBV5-1 and TRBJ2-2; D perhaps matches TRBD2 (5 bases). The CDR3 loop spans 13 amino acids. V lost 4 bases and J 5 bases, leaving 9 bases between the germline ends. Per germline, CDR1 SGHRS and CDR2 YFSETQ.